This T cell receptor beta chain was observed in a study of cytomegalovirus exposure and HLA in healthy donors. Study in general: A prior study identified over 100 million unique TCR beta sequences from 200 million or so T cells.

Germline CDR1 and CDR2: MNHEY and SVGAGI. V lost 4 bases to trimming and J lost 4 bases, with 13 bases between them. This CDR3 has 14 amino acids. For this clone: Its antigen remains unidentified.

Both 60 Vbeta primers and 13 Jbeta primers went into the PCR. Using immunoSEQ multiplex PCR, the repertoire was profiled, and TCRdb retains in-frame clones only, with some absent. The data show over 100,000 clones, approximately 71% seen once. Findings of the study overall: According to a later analysis, donors in an Asian-associated ancestry cluster reportedly had fewer N-insertions than the approximately 730-donor mean. Sequencing depth across donors, presence/absence analyses assumed, was roughly uniform.

What was sequenced was PBMCs. The chain employs TRBV6-5 and TRBJ1-1, with D perhaps TRBD1 (5 bases). The sequence was obtained from a man in his forties in good health and CMV-seronegative. CDR3 residues: CASSFAGMPTEAFF. Written as DNA, the CDR3 is TGTGCCAGCAGTTTCGCAGGGATGCCCACTGAAGCTTTCTTT.